The next 32 T cell receptor beta chains were all read from a single sample in a study of beta chain features in type 1 diabetes. Study-level results: There was a moderate but significant shortening of TCRB CDR3s in all four CD4+ subsets of Type 1 diabetes patients.

Expressed TCRB transcripts were sequenced because the isolated RNA had all been reverse transcribed beforehand. Method: immunoSEQ multiplex PCR; TCRdb's copy keeps in-frame clones and lacks some. The table records around 300,000 clones, approximately 16% of them present only once. For these receptors, no antigen is known. The sequenced material came from naive CD4+ T cells from blood. These receptors were collected from a man younger than 30 with type 1 diabetes.

In its sample, this clone was seen a few times. The rearrangement uses TRBV7-2 and TRBJ2-1, with TRBD1 identical over 8 bases. Germline CDR1 and CDR2: SGHTA and FQGNSA. V was pared by 4 bases and J by 5 bases, with 4 bases of the junction left unmatched. This CDR3 comprises 14 residues. The CDR3 loop is CASSWRTGNNEQFF. Here the CDR3 DNA reads TGTGCCAGCAGCTGGCGGACAGGGAACAATGAGCAGTTCTTC.

This clone was counted only a few times. V and J are TRBV29-1 and TRBJ2-7; 7 nucleotides match TRBD2. The CDR3 spans 12 residues. CDR1 SQVTM and CDR2 ANQGSEA come from the germline V gene. The V gene end was trimmed by 3 bases and the J gene end by 4 bases; junction bases not matched to a gene: 3. The CDR3 spells CSVEASGYEQYF. CDR3 sequence (DNA): TGCAGCGTTGAGGCTAGCGGATACGAGCAGTACTTC.

The chain combines TRBV29-1 with TRBJ2-1; no firm D call. The ends were cut back, 3 bases at V and 0 bases at J, with 12 bases in the middle. Looked up from germline, CDR1 is SQVTM and CDR2 is ANQGSEA. The CDR3 has 15 residues. The DNA of the CDR3 is TGCAGCGTTGAGGTTCCTCTTAGCTCCTACAATGAGCAGTTCTTC. This codes for CSVEVPLSSYNEQFF.

This clone was seen only a few times. The same CDR3 also results from other DNA sequences found in this sample. This chain links TRBV29-1 with TRBJ1-3, with 8 bases identical to TRBD1. There are 13 residues in the CDR3. V was clipped by 7 bases and J by 2 bases; unmatched bases: 4. Germline V CDR1 and CDR2: SQVTM, ANQGSEA. CDR3 DNA: TGCAGCGGCCAACAGGGGGCTGGAAACACCATATATTTT. Translating gives CSGQQGAGNTIYF.

This chain joins TRBV21-1 and TRBJ2-3; the table names TRBD2, a call not compared with the DNA. TRBV21-1 constitutes a pseudogene. CDR3 size: 16 residues. In nucleotides, the CDR3 is TGTGCCAGCAGCGAACGGAGGGTAAGGGCCACAGATACGCAGTATTTT. This gives the protein CASSERRVRATDTQYF.

The chain carries TRBV7-9 and TRBJ1-5; perhaps TRBD1 as D (6 bases). V lost 4 bases and J lost 8, with 15 bases in between. The CDR3 totals 14 residues. From germline, CDR1 is SEHNR and CDR2 FQNEAQ (reference sequence). In nucleotides, the CDR3 is TGTGCCAGCAGCTCCCGGGAGGGGGAAAAGCCCCAGCATTTT. Translation gives CASSSREGEKPQHF.

Only a few counts were recorded for this clone. J is TRBJ2-7 and V is TRBV29-1; tentative D call: TRBD2 (5 bases). The V end lost 3 bases, the J end lost 3 bases, and 6 bases lay between the germline ends. From germline, CDR1 is SQVTM and CDR2 ANQGSEA. This CDR3 has 11 amino acids. CDR3 DNA: TGCAGCGTTGATGCGGGCTACGAGCAGTACTTC. This encodes CSVDAGYEQYF.

This chain links TRBV27 with TRBJ1-4; TRBD1 matches at 7 bases. The CDR3 runs 14 residues. After removal of 5 bases from V and 0 bases from J, the junction contained 0 bases not matched to a gene. Looked up from germline, CDR1 is MNHEY and CDR2 is SMNVEV (reference sequence). The CDR3 DNA is TGTGCCAGCAGTGGGACAGCAACTAATGAAAAACTGTTTTTT. Protein sequence: CASSGTATNEKLFF.

This clone was picked up a small number of times. V usage is TRBV21-1 and J usage is TRBJ2-4; the tabulated D call, TRBD2, remains unverified against the DNA. TRBV21-1 is labeled a pseudogene. The CDR3 consists of 14 residues. In nucleotides, the CDR3 is TGTGCCAGCCTCCTCTTTGGGAGGGAAAACATTCAGTACTTC. Translation gives CASLLFGRENIQYF.

V and J are TRBV29-1 and TRBJ2-5, with 8 bases matching TRBD1. TRBJ2-7 matches the DNA end more closely, so the J call is doubtful. The CDR3 is 13 amino acids. Germline CDR1 reads SQVTM; CDR2 reads ANQGSEA. The CDR3 bases are TGCAGCTTTCGGACAGGGTCGTTCAACGAGCAGTACTTC. It is translated as CSFRTGSFNEQYF.

The chain employs TRBV19 and TRBJ1-1, with TRBD1 identical over 7 bases. CDR3 length equals 17 residues. CDR1 LNHDA and CDR2 SQIVND come from the germline V gene (reference sequence). J was trimmed by 3 bases and V by 6 bases; bases with no gene match: 16. DNA for the CDR3: TGTGCCAGTAGGGCCTACAGGGGAGTCACCCGGCACACTGAAGCTTTCTTT. Protein product: CASRAYRGVTRHTEAFF.

This chain joins TRBV7-7 and TRBJ2-5, with 9 nucleotides matching TRBD2. The junction had 5 bases not matched to a gene; V was cut back by 1 base and J by 5 bases. Germline V gene sequence: CDR1 SSHAT, CDR2 FNYEAQ (reference sequence). The CDR3 spans 15 residues. CDR3 protein: CASSLGTSVGETQYF. Here the CDR3 DNA reads TGTGCCAGCAGCTTAGGGACTAGCGTTGGTGAGACCCAGTACTTC.

This clone was recorded a few times. V usage is TRBV7-6 and J usage is TRBJ1-1; maybe TRBD1 (5 bases). V was pared by 4 bases and J by 8 bases, with 20 bases between. CDR1 and CDR2 from the germline V gene are SGHVS and FNYEAQ. The CDR3 is 15 amino acids. CDR3 DNA: TGTGCCAGCAGCTCCTTTTCACAGGCTGGTGCGGAAGCTTTCTTT. Amino acid sequence: CASSSFSQAGAEAFF. The complete variable domain, with remaining parts taken from reference TRBV7-6 and TRBJ1-1, reads GAGVSQSPRYKVTKRGQDVALRCDPISGHVSLYWYRQALGQGPEFLTYFNYEAQQDKSGLPNDRFSAERPEGSISTLTIQRTEQRDSAMYRCASSSFSQAGAEAFFGQGTRLTVV.

V and J are TRBV6-6 and TRBJ2-7; a weak D match, TRBD2 (6 bases). V was trimmed by 5 bases and J by 2 bases, leaving 13 bases between them. Germline CDR1 reads MNHNY; CDR2 reads SVGAGI (reference sequence). The CDR3 sequence is 14 residues long. CDR3 amino acids: CASSNGTPTYEQYF. In DNA form, the CDR3 reads TGTGCCAGCAGTAACGGGACTCCAACCTACGAGCAGTACTTC.

The chain employs TRBV7-9 and TRBJ2-1, with D perhaps matching TRBD2 (5 bases). Per germline, CDR1 SEHNR and CDR2 FQNEAQ (reference sequence). The germline V and J ends were trimmed by 1 base and 12 bases, with 16 bases remaining between them. This CDR3 contains 14 residues. CDR3 in amino acids: CASSLGAGVRGQFF. The CDR3 DNA is TGTGCCAGCAGCTTAGGCGCGGGCGTCCGGGGGCAGTTCTTC.

This rearrangement joins TRBV9 to TRBJ1-2; D is ambiguous. CDR3 length: 15 amino acids. The germline gives CDR1 SGDLS, CDR2 YYNGEE. The V gene lost 0 bases and the J gene lost 0 bases, with 9 bases spanning the gap. The CDR3 sequence is CASSVAPGTNYGYTF. The DNA of the CDR3 is TGTGCCAGCAGCGTAGCTCCCGGGACTAACTATGGCTACACCTTC. Based on the CDR3 plus reference TRBV9 and TRBJ1-2, the full variable domain is DSGVTQTPKHLITATGQRVTLRCSPRSGDLSVYWYQQSLDQGLQFLIQYYNGEERAKGNILERFSAQQFPDLHSELNLSSLELGDSALYFCASSVAPGTNYGYTFGSGTRLTVV.

This clone was seen a few times. This rearrangement joins TRBV30 to TRBJ1-1, with TRBD1 matching 10 bases. The CDR3 runs 16 residues. With V trimmed by 3 bases and J by 4 bases, 11 bases remained unmatched. Germline CDR1 GTSNPN, CDR2 SVGIG (reference sequence). The CDR3 DNA sequence: TGTGCCTGGAGGGGCCAGCTGGGGACAGGGGTCACTGAAGCTTTCTTT. It is translated as CAWRGQLGTGVTEAFF.

This clone was seen more than once but under ten times. The chain uses TRBV2 and TRBJ2-1, with 10 positions matching TRBD2. CDR3 length equals 23 residues. Germline loops: CDR1 SNHLY, CDR2 FYNNEI. After removal of 1 base from V and 2 bases from J, the junction contained 23 bases not matched to a gene. CDR3 DNA: TGTGCCAGCAGTGAAGTGGGTAAGGAGAGCGGGAGGGCCCGTTACGGCCCCTACAATGAGCAGTTCTTC. It is translated as CASSEVGKESGRARYGPYNEQFF.

The CDR3 spells CAWSVKAGSGNTIYF. In nucleotides, the CDR3 is TGTGCCTGGAGTGTGAAAGCAGGGTCAGGAAACACCATATATTTT. This chain joins TRBV30 and TRBJ1-3; D might be TRBD1 (5 bases). Trimming removed 0 bases at V and 4 bases at J, with 13 bases between. The germline gives CDR1 GTSNPN, CDR2 SVGIG (reference sequence). The CDR3 is made up of 15 amino acids.

The chain recombines TRBV5-4 with TRBJ1-1; D possibly corresponds to TRBD1 (5 bases). The germline V gene encodes CDR1 SGHNT and CDR2 YYREEE (reference sequence). The CDR3 sequence is 13 residues long. V was cut by 2 bases and J by 3 bases, with 8 bases left in between. CDR3 protein: CASSFRRDTEAFF. CDR3 DNA sequence: TGTGCCAGCAGCTTCCGCAGGGACACTGAAGCTTTCTTT.

The sample holds a few counts of this clone. The gene calls are TRBV19 and TRBJ1-2; tentatively, D is TRBD1 (5 bases). The CDR3 loop spans 14 amino acids. Trimming shortened V by 7 bases and J by 4 bases, and 16 bases separated the two germline ends. Germline lookup yields CDR1 LNHDA and CDR2 SQIVND (reference sequence). CDR3 amino acids: CASKSGQVVYGYTF. CDR3 bases: TGTGCCAGTAAGAGTGGACAAGTCGTCTATGGCTACACCTTC.

The J gene is TRBJ2-7, the V gene TRBV30, with 7 bases fitting TRBD1. Germline values: CDR1 GTSNPN, CDR2 SVGIG (reference sequence). V lost 4 bases, J lost 12 bases, and 9 bases stayed unmatched. The CDR3 runs 11 residues. The CDR3 loop reads CAWIRRDSLYF. The CDR3, as DNA: TGTGCCTGGATCCGACGGGACAGTTTGTACTTC.

This clone was detected a few times. DNA of the CDR3: TGTGCCACCTATCGCAGGCTAGCGGCCGAGATCTACGAGCAGTACTTC. Translated: CATYRRLAAEIYEQYF. The chain combines TRBV15 with TRBJ2-7, with TRBD2 matching 7 bases. Germline V gene sequence: CDR1 LNHNV, CDR2 YYDKDF (reference sequence). The CDR3 consists of 16 residues. V was clipped by 8 bases and J by 3 bases; unmatched bases: 16.

The chain links TRBV4-3 to TRBJ1-4, with 7 bases aligning to TRBD1. V dropped 2 bases and J dropped 6; count of bases not matched to a gene: 12. The length of the CDR3 is 17 residues. Germline V gives CDR1 LGHNA, CDR2 YSLEER. The CDR3 here is CASSQSVGGASDEKLFF. The CDR3 nucleotides read TGCGCCAGCAGCCAATCAGTAGGGGGCGCATCCGATGAAAAACTGTTTTTT.

J is TRBJ1-3 and V is TRBV27; TRBD1 is a possible D gene (5 bases). This CDR3 comprises 17 residues. V lost 0 bases and J lost 4, with 16 bases in between. The germline CDR1 and CDR2 sequences are MNHEY and SMNVEV (reference sequence). As DNA, the CDR3 is TGTGCCAGCAGTTTATCGGGGCACGCCACCTCAGGAAACACCATATATTTT. Encoded protein: CASSLSGHATSGNTIYF.

This clone was seen a few times. The chain carries TRBV15 and TRBJ2-3; 11 bases align to TRBD1. Germline V lookup: CDR1 LNHNV, CDR2 YYDKDF (reference sequence). This CDR3 is 17 amino acids long. The V gene end was trimmed by 1 base and the J gene end by 5 bases; junction bases not matched to a gene: 8. CDR3: CATSRVRAGQGEDTQYF. CDR3 nucleotide sequence: TGTGCCACCAGCAGAGTACGGGCGGGACAGGGGGAAGATACGCAGTATTTT.

This clone was counted a few times. The chain joins TRBV27 to TRBJ2-1; 9 bases match TRBD2. Unmatched junction bases numbered 7, after V lost 8 bases and J lost 5 bases. CDR3 size: 14 residues. Germline loops: CDR1 MNHEY, CDR2 SMNVEV (reference sequence). The CDR3 is CASRTRGGDNEQFF. CDR3 nucleotide sequence: TGTGCCAGCCGAACTCGCGGGGGGGACAATGAGCAGTTCTTC.

This rearrangement joins TRBV18 to TRBJ2-1, with 7 positions matching TRBD2. The CDR3 is 15 amino acids. V shed 4 bases and J 6 bases; nucleotides not matched to a gene: 9. Germline assignment: CDR1 KGHSH and CDR2 LQKENI. The CDR3 nucleotides are TGTGCCAGCTCACGAGCGGGGTCCGGGGTCAATGAGCAGTTCTTC. It specifies CASSRAGSGVNEQFF.

This clone was detected a few times. The J gene is TRBJ2-3, the V gene TRBV28; TRBD2 aligns across 7 bases. The CDR3 loop spans 16 amino acids. V shed 4 bases and J 3 bases; nucleotides not matched to a gene: 10. Germline CDR1 is MDHEN and CDR2 is SYDVKM. This chain's CDR3 is CASSSQSGIGTDTQYF. In nucleotides, the CDR3 is TGTGCCAGCAGTTCCCAAAGCGGGATAGGAACAGATACGCAGTATTTT. Together with reference TRBV28 and TRBJ2-3, the CDR3 gives the full variable domain: DVKVTQSSRYLVKRTGEKVFLECVQDMDHENMFWYRQDPGLGLRLIYFSYDVKMKEKGDIPEGYSVSREKKERFSLILESASTNQTSMYLCASSSQSGIGTDTQYFGPGTRLTVL.

This clone was detected only a few times. The rearrangement links TRBV5-1 to TRBJ1-2; D is ambiguous. The length of the CDR3 is 12 residues. The germline V and J ends were trimmed by 4 bases and 6 bases, with 10 bases remaining between them. Germline loops: CDR1 SGHRS, CDR2 YFSETQ. The CDR3 sequence: CASSPDFDGYTF. CDR3 nucleotides: TGCGCCAGCAGCCCCGACTTTGATGGCTACACCTTC. Based on the CDR3 plus reference TRBV5-1 and TRBJ1-2, the full variable domain is KAGVTQTPRYLIKTRGQQVTLSCSPISGHRSVSWYQQTPGQGLQFLFEYFSETQRNKGNFPGRFSGRQFSNSRSEMNVSTLELGDSALYLCASSPDFDGYTFGSGTRLTVV.

This clone was observed a few times. V and J are TRBV10-2 and TRBJ2-5, with TRBD1 as a possible D gene (6 bases). CDR1 and CDR2 from the germline V gene are WSHSY and SAAADI. The CDR3 contains 14 residues. Trimming removed 6 bases from V and 2 bases from J, with 13 bases in between. The CDR3 region has the DNA TGCGCCAGCAGCGACCCGACAGGACAAGAGACCCAGTACTTC. This gives the protein CASSDPTGQETQYF.

The chain carries TRBV6-5 and TRBJ2-7; the match to TRBD1 covers 7 bases. J gave up 2 bases and V 2 bases, and 6 bases lay outside the gene matches. The CDR3 has 15 residues. Germline CDR1 is MNHEY and CDR2 is SVGAGI. The CDR3 region has the DNA TGTGCCAGCAGTTACACTGGACAGGTTCCCTACGAGCAGTACTTC. It specifies CASSYTGQVPYEQYF.